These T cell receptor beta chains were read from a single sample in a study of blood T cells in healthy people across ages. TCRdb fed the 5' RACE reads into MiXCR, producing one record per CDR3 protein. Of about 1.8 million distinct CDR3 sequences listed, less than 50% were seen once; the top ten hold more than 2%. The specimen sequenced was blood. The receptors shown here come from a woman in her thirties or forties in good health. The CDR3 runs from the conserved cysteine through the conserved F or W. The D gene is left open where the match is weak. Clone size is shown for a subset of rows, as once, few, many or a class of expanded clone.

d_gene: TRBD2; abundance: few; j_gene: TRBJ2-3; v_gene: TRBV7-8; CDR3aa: CASSYSGTITDTQYF; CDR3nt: TGTGCCAGCAGCTACTCGGGGACTATCACAGATACGCAGTATTTT
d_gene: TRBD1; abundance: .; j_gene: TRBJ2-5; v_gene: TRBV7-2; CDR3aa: CASSQDRGLVETQYF; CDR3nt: TGTGCCAGCAGCCAGGACAGGGGGCTCGTAGAGACCCAGTACTTC
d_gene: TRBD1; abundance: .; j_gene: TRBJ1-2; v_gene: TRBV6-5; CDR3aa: CASSKTGGDGGYTF; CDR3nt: TGTGCCAGCAGTAAGACAGGGGGGGATGGAGGCTACACCTTC
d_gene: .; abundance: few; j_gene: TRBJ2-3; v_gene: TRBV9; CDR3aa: CASSPQGEPSTDTQYF; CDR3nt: TGTGCCAGCAGCCCCCAGGGTGAGCCTAGCACAGATACGCAGTATTTT
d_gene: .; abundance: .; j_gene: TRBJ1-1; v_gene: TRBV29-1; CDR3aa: CSVDQALNTEAFF; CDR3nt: TGCAGCGTTGATCAGGCCCTGAACACTGAAGCTTTCTTT
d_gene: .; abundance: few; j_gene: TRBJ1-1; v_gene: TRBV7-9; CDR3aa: CASSGGGTEAFF; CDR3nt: TGTGCCAGCAGCGGGGGAGGGACTGAAGCTTTCTTT
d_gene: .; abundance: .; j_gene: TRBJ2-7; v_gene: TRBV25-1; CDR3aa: CASKSGFPGALEQYF; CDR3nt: TGTGCCAGCAAGTCCGGTTTTCCGGGGGCGCTGGAGCAGTACTTC
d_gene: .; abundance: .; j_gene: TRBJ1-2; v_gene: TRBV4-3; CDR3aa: CASSQGRKLYGYTF; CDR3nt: TGCGCCAGCAGCCAAGGACGGAAGCTATATGGCTACACCTTC
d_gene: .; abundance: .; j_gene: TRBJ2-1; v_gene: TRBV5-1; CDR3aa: CASSFLSAGATNNEQFF; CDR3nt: TGCGCCAGCAGCTTCCTCTCGGCGGGGGCTACAAACAATGAGCAGTTCTTC
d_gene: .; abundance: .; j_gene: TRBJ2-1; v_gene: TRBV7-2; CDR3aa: CASTSNRGTTNGQFF; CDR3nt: TGTGCCAGCACGTCTAATAGGGGGACCACCAATGGGCAGTTCTTC
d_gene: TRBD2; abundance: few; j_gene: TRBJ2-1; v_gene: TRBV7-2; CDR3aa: CASSRRLAESYNEQFF; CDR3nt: TGTGCCAGCAGCCGCCGACTAGCGGAATCCTACAATGAGCAGTTCTTC
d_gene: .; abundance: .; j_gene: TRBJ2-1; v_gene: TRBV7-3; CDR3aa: CASSSSPLQPGQRGEQFF; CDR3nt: TGTGCCAGCAGCTCCTCCCCACTGCAGCCGGGACAACGTGGTGAGCAGTTCTTC
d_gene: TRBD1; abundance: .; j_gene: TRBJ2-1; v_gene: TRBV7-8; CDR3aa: CASSHTGTGPILSYNEQFF; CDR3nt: TGTGCCAGCAGCCACACCGGGACAGGACCGATACTCTCCTACAATGAGCAGTTCTTC
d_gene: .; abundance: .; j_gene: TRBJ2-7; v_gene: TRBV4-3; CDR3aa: CASSQERRGPYEQYF; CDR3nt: TGCGCCAGCAGCCAAGAGAGGCGAGGGCCCTACGAGCAGTACTTC
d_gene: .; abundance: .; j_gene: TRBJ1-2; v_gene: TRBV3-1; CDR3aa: CASSQVFDSGNGYTF; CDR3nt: TGTGCCAGCAGCCAAGTCTTTGACTCGGGGAATGGCTACACCTTC
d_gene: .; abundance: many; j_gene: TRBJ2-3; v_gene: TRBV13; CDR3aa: CASSLSGYTDTQYF; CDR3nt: TGTGCCAGCAGCCTGAGCGGATATACAGATACGCAGTATTTT
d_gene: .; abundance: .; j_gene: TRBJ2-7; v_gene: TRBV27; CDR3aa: CASSLYRSGAQPYEQYF; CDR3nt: TGTGCCAGCAGTTTATATAGATCGGGGGCCCAACCCTACGAGCAGTACTTC
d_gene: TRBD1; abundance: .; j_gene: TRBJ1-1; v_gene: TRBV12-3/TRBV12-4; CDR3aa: CASSPTGGLRTEAFF; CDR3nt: TGTGCCAGCAGTCCCACAGGGGGGTTACGCACTGAAGCTTTCTTT
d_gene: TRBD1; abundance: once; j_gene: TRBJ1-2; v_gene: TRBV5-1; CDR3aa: CASSSRQGPYYGYTF; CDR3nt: TGCGCCAGCAGCTCACGACAGGGGCCCTACTATGGCTACACCTTC
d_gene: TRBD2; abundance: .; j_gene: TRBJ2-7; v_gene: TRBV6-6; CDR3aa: CASSYSGGGDFSYEQYF; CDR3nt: TGTGCCAGCAGTTACAGTGGGGGGGGGGACTTCTCCTACGAGCAGTACTTC
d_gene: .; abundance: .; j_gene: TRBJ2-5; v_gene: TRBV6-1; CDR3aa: CASSEGQGGGQETQYF; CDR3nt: TGTGCCAGCAGTGAAGGCCAAGGGGGAGGTCAAGAGACCCAGTACTTC
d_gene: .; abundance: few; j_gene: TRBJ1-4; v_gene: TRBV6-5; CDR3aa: CASRTGVGFNEKLFF; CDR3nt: TGTGCCAGCAGGACCGGGGTGGGGTTCAATGAAAAACTGTTTTTT
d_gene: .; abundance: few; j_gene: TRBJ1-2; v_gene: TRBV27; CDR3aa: CASGRFGGAVDYGYTF; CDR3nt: TGTGCCAGTGGCCGGTTTGGGGGGGCGGTTGACTATGGCTACACCTTC
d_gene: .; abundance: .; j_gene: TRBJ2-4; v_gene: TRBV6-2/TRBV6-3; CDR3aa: CASSRVDDRLNIQYF; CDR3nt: TGTGCCAGCAGCCGAGTGGATGACAGGCTAAACATTCAGTACTTC
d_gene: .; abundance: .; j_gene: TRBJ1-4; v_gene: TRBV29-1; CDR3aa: CSYRTGDEKLFF; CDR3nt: TGCAGCTACCGGACCGGAGATGAAAAACTGTTTTTT
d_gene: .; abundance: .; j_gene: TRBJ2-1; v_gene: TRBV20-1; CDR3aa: CSVTSWGRQPGPSSYNEQFF; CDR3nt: TGCAGTGTCACATCTTGGGGCAGACAGCCCGGTCCAAGCTCCTACAATGAGCAGTTCTTC
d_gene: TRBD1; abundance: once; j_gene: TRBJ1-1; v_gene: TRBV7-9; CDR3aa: CASSETGAGNTEAFF; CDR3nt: TGTGCCAGCAGCGAAACAGGGGCCGGGAACACTGAAGCTTTCTTT
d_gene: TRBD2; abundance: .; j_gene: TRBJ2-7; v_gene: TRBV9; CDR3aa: CASERGERRGEQYF; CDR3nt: TGTGCCAGTGAGCGGGGGGAGAGACGGGGCGAGCAGTACTTC
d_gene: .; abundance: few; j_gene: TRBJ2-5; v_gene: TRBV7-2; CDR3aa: CASSLESTRVPQETQYF; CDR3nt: TGTGCCAGCAGCTTAGAATCGACTAGGGTACCCCAAGAGACCCAGTACTTC
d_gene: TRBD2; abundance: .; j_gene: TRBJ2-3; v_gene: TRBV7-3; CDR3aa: CASSLHPLAGGTDTQYF; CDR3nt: TGTGCCAGCAGCTTGCATCCCCTAGCGGGGGGCACAGATACGCAGTATTTT
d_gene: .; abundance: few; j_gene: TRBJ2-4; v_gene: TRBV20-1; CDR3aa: CSARGQGLDIQYF; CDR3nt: TGCAGTGCCAGAGGGCAGGGGTTAGACATTCAGTACTTC
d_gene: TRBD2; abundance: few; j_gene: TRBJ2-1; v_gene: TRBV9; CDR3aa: CASSGALAGVGNEQFF; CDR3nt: TGTGCCAGCAGCGGAGCCCTAGCGGGGGTAGGCAATGAGCAGTTCTTC
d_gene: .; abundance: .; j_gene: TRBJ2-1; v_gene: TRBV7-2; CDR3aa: CASSLVSSPHNEQFF; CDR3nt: TGTGCCAGCAGCTTAGTAAGTTCTCCGCACAATGAGCAGTTCTTC
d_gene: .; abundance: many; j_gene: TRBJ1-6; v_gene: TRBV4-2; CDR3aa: CASSQAGAAWADNSPLHF; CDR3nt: TGTGCCAGCAGCCAAGCGGGGGCAGCGTGGGCGGATAATTCACCCCTCCACTTT
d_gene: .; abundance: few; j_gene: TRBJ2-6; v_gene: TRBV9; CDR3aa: CASTSGLETGANVLTF; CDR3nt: TGTGCCAGCACGTCAGGGCTTGAGACTGGGGCCAACGTCCTGACTTTC
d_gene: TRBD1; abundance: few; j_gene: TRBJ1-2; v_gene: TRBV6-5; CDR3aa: CASSYVGQGSGYTF; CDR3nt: TGTGCCAGCAGTTACGTCGGACAGGGTTCCGGCTACACCTTC
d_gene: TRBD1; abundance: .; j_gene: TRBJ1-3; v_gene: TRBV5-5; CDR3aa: CASSDRVSYSGNTIYF; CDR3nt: TGTGCCAGCAGCGACAGGGTTTCCTACTCTGGAAACACCATATATTTT
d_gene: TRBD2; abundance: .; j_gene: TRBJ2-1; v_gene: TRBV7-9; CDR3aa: CASSLGGLADFNEQFF; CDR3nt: TGTGCCAGCAGCTTGGGCGGACTAGCGGACTTCAATGAGCAGTTCTTC